This T cell receptor (beta chain) was sequenced during a study of vaccination and CD4 T cells after COVID-19 (dated by TCRdb to between 2020 and 2023). Regarding the complete study: Every convalescent patient had a positive nasal swab PCR test for SARS-CoV-2, with mild disease in nine or ten patients and severe disease in one. Each participant got two doses of either the Pfizer-BioNTech BNT162b2 vaccine (n=8) or the Moderna mRNA-1273 vaccine (n=2). Six males and four females were included in the convalescent cohort, with two Hispanic individuals, seven Caucasians, two Asians and one multiracial person represented. In control cultures, a CEFX viral epitope pool was used as positive control, an HIV-1 Nef peptide pool was used as negative control, or no peptide was added. Post-COVID blood samples from convalescent patients were collected a median of approximately 100 days after diagnosis, with a range of 35 to 161 days. The cultures were stimulated with overlapping spike peptide pools from SARS-CoV-2 and from the common cold coronaviruses HCoV-NL63, HCoV-OC43 and HCoV-229E. Post-vaccine blood samples were taken a median of 72 days after the second vaccine dose, with a range of about 14 to 241 days. In over 8 COVID-19 convalescent patients and a few infection-naive healthy vaccine recipients, researchers compared the spike-specific CD4+ TCR repertoire from before mRNA vaccination with the repertoire from after. General conclusions and limits of the study: Among convalescent patients, a median around 86% of the SARS-CoV-2-reactive clones seen after vaccination appeared only after vaccination, which suggests priming specific to the vaccine. An increase in the median number of SARS-CoV-2-reactive clonotypes from 21 after infection to 38 after vaccination was observed, but the change was not found to be significant. Of the vaccine-specific clones in convalescent patients, 304 of 307, or nearly all, reacted only to SARS-CoV-2 spike and did not cross-react with common cold coronaviruses. The number of convalescent patients in the study was relatively small, and the study did not examine early timepoints following natural infection.

Cut back by 0 bases and 0 bases, the V and J ends lie 9 bases apart. CDR1 and CDR2 were assigned from the germline V gene (reference sequence) as LNHNV and YYDKDF. The CDR3 contains 16 residues, cysteine and phenylalanine counted. This entry keeps only the CDR3 DNA: 48 bases, framed from base 1. The sample's treatment or condition label, in plain terms: roughly nine-day PBMC culture with coronavirus spike peptide pools or control peptides (ViraFEST assay). To expand antigen-specific T cells with peptide pools and then pick out the expanded clonotypes through TCR sequencing, the study relied on the ViraFEST assay. Positive SARS-CoV-2 PCR tests in the convalescent patients dated from March to December 2020, before Alpha, Beta and Delta variants emerged in the United States. Approximately 2.1 million PBMCs per well were cultured in IMDM with approximately 5.2% human AB serum and 8.5 to 10 IU/ml IL-2, plus 10 ug/ml peptide pools. Half of the culture medium was replaced with fresh IL-2-containing medium on days 3 and 7. Once the cells had been in culture for around ten days, the EasySep CD4+ T cell isolation kit was used to isolate CD4+ T cells by negative selection. Ficoll-Paque Plus gradient centrifugation was used to isolate PBMCs from whole blood, and the isolated PBMCs were then either used fresh or cryopreserved at -140C. In general, triplicate wells were set up for every culture condition.

This clonotype has only a few counts. Its antigen target is currently unknown. The record has no base qualities; no much larger clone is one base away. To prepare the library, PCR was applied. At the Johns Hopkins FTIC core, DNA from the cultured CD4+ T cells underwent TCR sequencing with the Oncomine TCR Beta short-read assay. The QIAamp micro DNA kit was used to extract genomic DNA from the cultured CD4+ T cells. The Oncomine TCR Beta libraries from cultured CD4+ T cells were pooled using unique dual indexes and then sequenced on an Illumina iSeq 100. On the study's bioinformatics: Non-productive sequences were filtered out, and CDR3s that did not start with C, did not end with F or W, or were shorter than 7 amino acids were discarded. The MANAFEST web application was used to identify antigen-specific clonotypes by comparing peptide-stimulated wells against reference wells and other culture wells. Positive clones required FDR below 0.05, an odds ratio above 5, and productive frequency above 0.1% in at least two of three replicate wells. Cross-reactive clonotypes were defined as significantly expanded in both SARS-CoV-2 spike wells and at least one common cold coronavirus spike condition. Similarity between CDR3 sequences was evaluated in R version 3.6.1 using Levenshtein distances (stringdist) and unrooted phylogenetic trees (ape). In TCRdb, the public reads were trimmed at Q25 with fastp and aligned with MiXCR, with productive beta chains retained. All rows with the same CDR3 protein become a single entry with the most common DNA and genes. TCRdb, not the original authors, processed these V and J calls. This sample has 12,000 or so distinct CDR3 sequences in its table, and approximately 52% of those were observed once. Less than 20% of the sample rests with the top ten.

The source is a human donor who had recovered from COVID-19. The V and J segments used are TRBV15 and TRBJ1-5; a tentative D call is TRBD1 (6 bases match). Specimen: CD4+ T cells from blood, cultured in vitro. The CDR3 region reads CATSRERTVSNQPQHF. The DNA sequence follows: TGTGCCACCAGCAGAGAACGGACAGTTAGCAATCAGCCCCAGCATTTT.